The rows below give T cell receptor beta chains drawn from one sample of a study of CD8 T cells in ankylosing spondylitis. TCRdb re-analysed the 5' RACE reads in MiXCR, keeping a single row per CDR3 protein. The table records approximately 250,000 distinct CDR3 sequences, under 35% of them present only once. Sequencing was done on a sample of blood, either unsorted or a sorted T cell fraction (not recorded which). The source of these receptors is a male donor with ankylosing spondylitis or in good health (not recorded which). CDR3s include the opening cysteine and the closing phenylalanine or tryptophan. A D gene is named only where the DNA matches it firmly. Clone size is shown for a subset of rows, as once, few, many or a class of expanded clone.

size	length	D	J	V	DNA	CDR3
-	14	-	TRBJ2-2	TRBV5-1	TGCGCCAACCCCCCGGGGGTGAACACCGGGGAGCTGTTTTTT	CANPPGVNTGELFF
-	13	-	TRBJ2-5	TRBV15	TGTGCCACCAGCCTGGGCAGGGCAGAGACCCAGTACTTC	CATSLGRAETQYF
few	14	-	TRBJ2-3	TRBV12-3/TRBV12-4	TGTGCCAGCAGTTTTACGGGGCGCACAGATACGCAGTATTTT	CASSFTGRTDTQYF
-	11	-	TRBJ1-1	TRBV12-3/TRBV12-4	TGTGCCAGCAGTCCGGACGATGAAGCTTTCTTT	CASSPDDEAFF
-	16	-	TRBJ2-7	TRBV21-1	TGTGCCAGCAGCAAAAGGGGGCAGATTAGAAGCTACGAGCAGTACTTC	CASSKRGQIRSYEQYF
-	16	TRBD1	TRBJ2-3	TRBV9	TGTGCCAGCAGCGCTGAGACAGGGGGAGTTTTCCTTACGCAGTATTTT	CASSAETGGVFLTQYF
-	16	-	TRBJ2-2	TRBV6-5	TGTGCCAGCAGTTCCTTGGGGGGGCCGGGCACCGGGGAGCTGTTTTTT	CASSSLGGPGTGELFF
-	14	-	TRBJ1-1	TRBV5-1	TGCGCCAGCAGCCCGCCTAACGGGGACACTGAAGCTTTCTTT	CASSPPNGDTEAFF
-	16	-	TRBJ2-3	TRBV28	TGTGCCAGCAGCCCTCGTGGGACGAAAAGCACAGATACGCAGTATTTT	CASSPRGTKSTDTQYF
-	15	-	TRBJ2-5	TRBV11-2	TGTGCCAGCAGTCTAGGGGGGACAGAACGAAAGACCCAGTACTTC	CASSLGGTERKTQYF
-	12	-	TRBJ1-4	TRBV12-3/TRBV12-4	TGTGCCAGCAGTCGGGACGGTGAAAAACTGTTTTTT	CASSRDGEKLFF
-	11	-	TRBJ2-3	TRBV12-3/TRBV12-4	TGTGCCAGCAGTTATGAGGGAACGCAGTATTTT	CASSYEGTQYF
few	16	TRBD1	TRBJ1-4	TRBV20-1	TGCAGTGCTAGAATCGGACAGGTTAAGGGTAATGAAAAACTGTTTTTT	CSARIGQVKGNEKLFF
-	12	-	TRBJ2-5	TRBV20-1	TGCAGTGCTCGCGGGGCACAAGAGACCCAGTACTTC	CSARGAQETQYF
-	16	TRBD1	TRBJ2-1	TRBV18	TGTGCCAGCTCAAGCGATACCGGGACAGGGAATGATGAGCAGTTCTTC	CASSSDTGTGNDEQFF
many	13	-	TRBJ1-1	TRBV29-1	TGCAGCGTTGAGACAGCGCTGAACACTGAAGCTTTCTTT	CSVETALNTEAFF
few	13	-	TRBJ1-1	TRBV5-5	TGTGCCAGCAGCTCCGACCTAGGGACTGAAGCTTTCTTT	CASSSDLGTEAFF
few	14	-	TRBJ2-7	TRBV29-1	TGCAGCGTTGAGGTCGACAGGGGAGGGTACGAGCAGTACTTC	CSVEVDRGGYEQYF
-	15	TRBD2	TRBJ2-1	TRBV3-1	TGTGCCAGCAGCCCGCGTAGCGGGGGGGACAATGAGCAGTTCTTC	CASSPRSGGDNEQFF
-	12	-	TRBJ1-1	TRBV15	TGTGCCACCAGCAGAGAAGGAGCTGAAGCTTTCTTT	CATSREGAEAFF
-	15	-	TRBJ2-5	TRBV4-1	TGCGCCAGCAGCCAACGACAGTCTCACCAAGAGACCCAGTACTTC	CASSQRQSHQETQYF
-	13	-	TRBJ2-7	TRBV28	TGTGCCAGCAGGCAGAGACCCATGTGGGAGCAGTACTTC	CASRQRPMWEQYF
-	15	TRBD1	TRBJ1-5	TRBV20-1	TGCAGTGCAACGACAGGGGGCTTTGGCAATCAGCCCCAGCATTTT	CSATTGGFGNQPQHF
few	11	-	TRBJ1-4	TRBV29-1	TGCAGCGTTACGGCGGCAGAAAAACTGTTTTTT	CSVTAAEKLFF
few	14	-	TRBJ1-4	TRBV6-1	TGTGCCAGCAGTCCTGGACAGTTAAATGAAAAACTGTTTTTT	CASSPGQLNEKLFF
-	14	-	TRBJ1-2	TRBV7-2	TGTGCCAGCAGCTTAGGTACAGGGCACTATGGCTGCACCTTC	CASSLGTGHYGCTF
-	15	TRBD2	TRBJ2-7	TRBV12-3/TRBV12-4	TGTGCCAGCAGTACCGGACTAGCGGGGGGTTACGAGCAGTACTTC	CASSTGLAGGYEQYF
-	13	-	TRBJ1-1	TRBV5-6	TGTGCCAGCAGCTTGAACAGGGTGAGGAAAGCTTTCTTT	CASSLNRVRKAFF
-	12	-	TRBJ2-7	TRBV20-1	TGCAGTGCCACCGGTGAAACCTACGAGCAGTACTTC	CSATGETYEQYF
few	14	TRBD2	TRBJ2-1	TRBV24-1	TGTGCCACCAGCCTTAGCGGGGCTTACAATGAGCAGTTCTTC	CATSLSGAYNEQFF
-	14	-	TRBJ1-6	TRBV7-9	TGTGCCAGCAGCTTCGGGGGGCTCTATTCACCCCTCCACTTT	CASSFGGLYSPLHF
-	13	-	TRBJ2-7	TRBV10-3	TGTGCCATCAGTGGAACTCCCTCCTACGAGCAGTACTTC	CAISGTPSYEQYF
-	15	-	TRBJ1-4	TRBV20-1	TGCAGTGCTAGAGTACCTCAGGTCTTTAATGAAAAACTGTTTTTT	CSARVPQVFNEKLFF
-	15	-	TRBJ2-1	TRBV7-8	TGTGCCAGCAGCTTAGTGCGTCAGTATAACCTAGAGCAGTTCTTC	CASSLVRQYNLEQFF
-	14	-	TRBJ1-3	TRBV7-9	TGTGCCAGCAGCGAAGGGGCATCTGGAAACACCATATATTTT	CASSEGASGNTIYF
-	12	-	TRBJ1-1	TRBV20-1	TGCAGTGCAAGACCCTCGGGGACTGAAGCTTTCTTT	CSARPSGTEAFF
-	12	-	TRBJ1-4	TRBV6-5	TGTGCCACCAGTCGGGGCGGCGAAAAACTGTTTTTT	CATSRGGEKLFF
few	12	-	TRBJ2-2	TRBV4-2	TGTGCCAGCAGCCCACGGTCCGGGGAGCTGTTTTTT	CASSPRSGELFF
-	16	TRBD2	TRBJ2-1	TRBV27	TGTGCCAGCAGTCTTAGCGGGGGGGCCGGGTTGGGTGAGCAGTTCTTC	CASSLSGGAGLGEQFF
-	14	TRBD1	TRBJ1-1	TRBV20-1	TGCAGTGCTAGGCGACAGGGGCTGGGGACTGAAGCTTTCTTT	CSARRQGLGTEAFF
few	13	-	TRBJ2-7	TRBV24-1	TGTGCCACCAGTGATTTGGATAGCTACGAGCAGTACTTC	CATSDLDSYEQYF
-	18	TRBD1	TRBJ2-4	TRBV11-1	TGTGCCAGCAGCTCCCCCCAGACAGGGGGCTTTGTCAAAAACATTCAGTACTTC	CASSSPQTGGFVKNIQYF
-	15	-	TRBJ1-2	TRBV12-3/TRBV12-4	TGTGCCAGCAGTTTCTTGCGGACGGACAACTATGGCTACACCTTC	CASSFLRTDNYGYTF
few	15	-	TRBJ2-7	TRBV12-3/TRBV12-4	TGTGCCAGCAGTCCATCCCCCGAGGGACGGCGGGAGCAGTACTTC	CASSPSPEGRREQYF
-	12	-	TRBJ2-7	TRBV29-1	TGCAGCGTTGAAGTCCCAGACTACGAGCAGTACTTC	CSVEVPDYEQYF
many	13	TRBD1	TRBJ2-3	TRBV20-1	TGCAGTGCCCGTTTAGGGGGCGTGGATACGCAGTATTTT	CSARLGGVDTQYF
-	13	TRBD1	TRBJ1-1	TRBV7-9	TGTGCCAGCAGCTGGGGACAGAGCCCTGAAGCTTTCTTT	CASSWGQSPEAFF
few	15	TRBD1	TRBJ1-5	TRBV12-3/TRBV12-4	TGTGCCAGCAGCCCAGGGGGCCGGAGCAATCAGCCCCAGCATTTT	CASSPGGRSNQPQHF
-	15	-	TRBJ2-5	TRBV28	TGTGCCAGCAACCAAGGTATAGGAGGACAAGAGACCCAGTACTTC	CASNQGIGGQETQYF